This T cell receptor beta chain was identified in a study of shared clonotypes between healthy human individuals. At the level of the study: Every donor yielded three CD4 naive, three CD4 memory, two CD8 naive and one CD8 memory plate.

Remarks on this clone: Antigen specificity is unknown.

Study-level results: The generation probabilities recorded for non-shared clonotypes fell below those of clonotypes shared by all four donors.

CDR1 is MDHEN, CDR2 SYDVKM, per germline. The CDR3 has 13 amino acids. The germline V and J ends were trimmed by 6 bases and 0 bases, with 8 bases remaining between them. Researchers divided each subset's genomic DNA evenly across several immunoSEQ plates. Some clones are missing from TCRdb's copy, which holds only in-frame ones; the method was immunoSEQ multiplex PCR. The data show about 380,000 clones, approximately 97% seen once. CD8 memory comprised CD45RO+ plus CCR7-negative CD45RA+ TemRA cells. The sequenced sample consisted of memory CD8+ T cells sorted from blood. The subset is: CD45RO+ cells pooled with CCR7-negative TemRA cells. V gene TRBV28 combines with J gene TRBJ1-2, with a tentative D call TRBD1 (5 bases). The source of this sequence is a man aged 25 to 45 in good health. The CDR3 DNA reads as TGTGCCAGCAGGCGGACAACTAACTATGGCTACACCTTC. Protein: CASRRTTNYGYTF.